Presented here are 11 T cell receptor beta chains from one specimen sequenced in a study of T cell responses to AZD1222 COVID-19 vaccine. Generated by immunoSEQ multiplex PCR, the TCRdb table keeps only in-frame clones and is missing some. The sample yields 73,000 or so clones, 60% to 85% seen once. Sequencing used peripheral blood, obtained 28 days after the second AZD1222 dose. These receptors were obtained from an adult who received the AZD1222 COVID-19 vaccine.

This clone appeared a single time. The V call is TRBV7-9, the J call TRBJ2-7; the D is unclear. Trimming took off 5 bases at V and 10 bases at J, with 12 bases between the two ends. Germline-derived CDR1 and CDR2 are SEHNR and FQNEAQ (reference sequence). This CDR3 comprises 11 residues. The CDR3 spells CASSVIDRQYF. The CDR3 DNA follows: TGTGCCAGCAGCGTCATAGACCGTCAGTACTTC.

This clone was seen just once. The chain carries TRBV6-5 and TRBJ1-1; D unresolved. CDR1 is MNHEY, CDR2 SVGAGI, per germline. The CDR3 runs 14 residues. Trimming stripped 5 bases from V and 2 bases from J, with 12 bases between. CDR3 nucleotides: TGTGCCAGCAGTCTACTCAGCAGTAACACTGAAGCTTTCTTT. It codes for CASSLLSSNTEAFF.

CDR3 nucleotide sequence: TGCGCCAGCAGCCCCGGGGGGCAAGAGACCCAGTACTTC. This translates into CASSPGGQETQYF. This rearrangement joins TRBV5-1 to TRBJ2-5; 7 bases match TRBD2. The CDR3 loop spans 13 amino acids. Trimming removed 4 bases from V and 2 bases from J; junction bases left unmatched: 2. Germline-derived CDR1 and CDR2 are SGHRS and YFSETQ.

The chain combines TRBV9 with TRBJ1-5; D unresolved. The germline CDR1 and CDR2 sequences are SGDLS and YYNGEE. The CDR3 is 14 amino acids. V dropped 4 bases and J dropped 7 bases, with 15 bases sitting between them. This chain's CDR3 is CASSPGPEGQPQHF. DNA of the CDR3: TGTGCCAGCAGCCCCGGGCCAGAAGGACAGCCCCAGCATTTT.

This clone was picked up a small number of times. The rearrangement joins TRBV7-6 to TRBJ2-2; D is ambiguous. CDR1 is SGHVS and CDR2 is FNYEAQ in the germline V gene. Trimming stripped 2 bases from V and 0 bases from J, with 7 bases between. The CDR3 spans 15 residues. CDR3 amino acids: CASSLWTSNTGELFF. The CDR3 DNA reads as TGTGCCAGCAGCTTATGGACGTCGAACACCGGGGAGCTGTTTTTT. Looking up the rest from reference TRBV7-6 and TRBJ2-2 gives the full variable domain: GAGVSQSPRYKVTKRGQDVALRCDPISGHVSLYWYRQALGQGPEFLTYFNYEAQQDKSGLPNDRFSAERPEGSISTLTIQRTEQRDSAMYRCASSLWTSNTGELFFGEGSRLTVL.

The chain has TRBV29-1 and TRBJ2-2; no definite D call. The ends were cut back, 4 bases at V and 2 bases at J, with 8 bases in the middle. The germline CDR1 and CDR2 sequences are SQVTM and ANQGSEA. This CDR3 has 13 residues. This chain's CDR3 is CSVGWSNTGELFF. CDR3 nucleotide sequence: TGCAGCGTTGGTTGGTCTAACACCGGGGAGCTGTTTTTT.

J is TRBJ1-5 and V is TRBV15; tentatively, D is TRBD1 (5 bases). CDR3 length equals 15 residues. CDR1 is LNHNV and CDR2 is YYDKDF in the germline V gene (reference sequence). The V end was cut by 0 bases, the J end by 6 bases, with 12 bases between. The CDR3 DNA is TGTGCCACCAGCAGAGAAGTTGAGGGGACTCAGCCCCAGCATTTT. Encoded protein: CATSREVEGTQPQHF.

V gene TRBV4-3 combines with J gene TRBJ2-3; D possibly matches TRBD1 or TRBD2 (6 bases each). Germline V CDR1 and CDR2: LGHNA, YSLEER. Trimming shortened V by 0 bases and J by 4 bases, and 17 bases separated the two germline ends. There are 17 residues in the CDR3. The CDR3 DNA reads as TGCGCCAGCAGCCAAGACATGGGTGGTAGGGGGGCAGATACGCAGTATTTT. Encoded protein: CASSQDMGGRGADTQYF.

V usage is TRBV7-2 and J usage is TRBJ2-3; D is ambiguous. This CDR3 is 16 amino acids long. V lost 1 base and J 0 bases, leaving 11 bases between the germline ends. Germline-derived CDR1 and CDR2 are SGHTA and FQGNSA. The CDR3 here is CASSLVLGVSTDTQYF. The CDR3 DNA is TGTGCCAGCAGCTTAGTGCTGGGCGTCAGCACAGATACGCAGTATTTT.

A few counts support this clone. This rearrangement joins TRBV19 to TRBJ2-7, with unresolved D. Per germline, CDR1 LNHDA and CDR2 SQIVND (reference sequence). Deletions cut 4 bases from V and 2 bases from J, with 9 bases between. The CDR3 is 13 amino acids. Here the CDR3 DNA reads TGTGCCAGTAGTAGCGGCTTTACCTACGAGCAGTACTTC. It is translated as CASSSGFTYEQYF.

The rearrangement joins TRBV4-3 to TRBJ2-1; D perhaps matches TRBD1 (5 bases). Trimming stripped 4 bases from V and 8 bases from J, with 27 bases between. CDR3 length equals 18 residues. From germline, CDR1 is LGHNA and CDR2 YSLEER. The CDR3 loop is CASSRQESGQGIIHEQFF. DNA for the CDR3: TGCGCCAGCAGCCGCCAAGAAAGTGGTCAGGGTATAATCCATGAGCAGTTCTTC.